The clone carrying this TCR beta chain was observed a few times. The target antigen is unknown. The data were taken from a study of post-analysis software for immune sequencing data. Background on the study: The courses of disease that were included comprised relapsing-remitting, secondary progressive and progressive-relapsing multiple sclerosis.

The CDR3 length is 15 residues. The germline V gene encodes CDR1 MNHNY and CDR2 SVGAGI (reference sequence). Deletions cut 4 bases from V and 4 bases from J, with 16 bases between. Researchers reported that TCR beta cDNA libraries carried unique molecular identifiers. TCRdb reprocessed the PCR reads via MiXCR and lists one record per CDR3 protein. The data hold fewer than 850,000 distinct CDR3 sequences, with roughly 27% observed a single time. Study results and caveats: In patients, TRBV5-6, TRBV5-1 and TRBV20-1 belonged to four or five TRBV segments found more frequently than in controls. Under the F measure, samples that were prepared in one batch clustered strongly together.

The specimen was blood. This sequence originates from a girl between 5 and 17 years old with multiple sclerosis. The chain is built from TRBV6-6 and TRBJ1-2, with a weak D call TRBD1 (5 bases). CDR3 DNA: TGTGCCAGCAGTTTCTCAGGGCAGGGAGGCTATGGCTACACCTTC. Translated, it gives CASSFSGQGGYGYTF.